This is a list of T cell receptor beta chains from one sample in a study of T cell responses to AZD1222 COVID-19 vaccine. Profiled with immunoSEQ multiplex PCR; TCRdb holds only in-frame clones, not every one. The table lists 78,000 or so clones, around 88% of them singletons. The material sequenced was peripheral blood, taken on day 0 of AZD1222 vaccination. These receptors were taken from an adult in good health. CDR3s include the opening cysteine and the closing phenylalanine or tryptophan. A D gene is named only where the DNA matches it firmly. Some rows have no size entry. The others give once, few or many, or a class for an expanded clone.

D gene: NA; clone size: NA; J gene: TRBJ2-2; V gene: TRBV13; CDR3 protein: CASSLRGGRTGELFF; CDR3 DNA: TGTGCCAGCAGCTTACGAGGGGGGCGCACCGGGGAGCTGTTTTTT
D gene: NA; clone size: NA; J gene: TRBJ2-3; V gene: TRBV5-1; CDR3 protein: CASSLALDTQYF; CDR3 DNA: TGCGCCAGCAGCTTGGCCCTCGATACGCAGTATTTT
D gene: NA; clone size: NA; J gene: TRBJ2-3; V gene: TRBV18; CDR3 protein: CASSTGGELDTQYF; CDR3 DNA: TGTGCCAGCTCAACAGGAGGAGAGTTAGATACGCAGTATTTT
D gene: TRBD1; clone size: NA; J gene: TRBJ1-1; V gene: TRBV7-9; CDR3 protein: CASSGAGQGPEAFF; CDR3 DNA: TGTGCCAGCAGCGGTGCGGGACAGGGTCCTGAAGCTTTCTTT
D gene: TRBD1; clone size: NA; J gene: TRBJ2-7; V gene: TRBV5-4; CDR3 protein: CASSSPGQGYEQYF; CDR3 DNA: TGTGCCAGCAGTTCCCCGGGACAGGGTTACGAGCAGTACTTC
D gene: TRBD1; clone size: NA; J gene: TRBJ1-1; V gene: TRBV10-3; CDR3 protein: CATHRGLRDTEAFF; CDR3 DNA: TGTGCCACCCACAGGGGGCTTAGGGACACTGAAGCTTTCTTT
D gene: TRBD1; clone size: few; J gene: TRBJ1-1; V gene: TRBV5-5; CDR3 protein: CASSAETGFPEAFF; CDR3 DNA: TGTGCCAGCAGCGCAGAGACAGGGTTCCCTGAAGCTTTCTTT
D gene: TRBD2; clone size: NA; J gene: TRBJ2-1; V gene: TRBV27; CDR3 protein: CASSYLAGEGPGVLFF; CDR3 DNA: TGTGCCAGCAGTTACCTAGCGGGAGAGGGCCCAGGCGTCTTATTCTTC
D gene: TRBD1; clone size: NA; J gene: TRBJ1-5; V gene: TRBV19; CDR3 protein: CASSPFSGTGDSNQPQHF; CDR3 DNA: TGTGCCAGTAGTCCCTTCTCCGGGACAGGTGATAGCAATCAGCCCCAGCATTTT
D gene: NA; clone size: NA; J gene: TRBJ1-6; V gene: TRBV2; CDR3 protein: CASKEEGGSPLHF; CDR3 DNA: TGTGCCAGCAAGGAAGAAGGCGGGTCACCCCTCCACTTT
D gene: NA; clone size: once; J gene: TRBJ2-5; V gene: TRBV27; CDR3 protein: CASSLSVRPNQRETQYF; CDR3 DNA: TGTGCCAGCAGTTTATCGGTCAGGCCCAACCAACGGGAGACCCAGTACTTC
D gene: NA; clone size: NA; J gene: TRBJ2-1; V gene: TRBV9; CDR3 protein: CASSGQGGYNEQFF; CDR3 DNA: TGTGCCAGCAGCGGTCAGGGGGGATACAATGAGCAGTTCTTC
D gene: NA; clone size: few; J gene: TRBJ1-5; V gene: TRBV21-1; CDR3 protein: CASSKGGQGGSNSNQPQHF; CDR3 DNA: TGTGCCAGCAGCAAAGGAGGACAGGGGGGATCTAATAGCAATCAGCCCCAGCATTTT
D gene: TRBD1; clone size: NA; J gene: TRBJ1-2; V gene: TRBV27; CDR3 protein: CASSYGQGTYGYTF; CDR3 DNA: TGTGCCAGCAGCTACGGACAGGGAACCTATGGCTACACCTTC
D gene: TRBD2; clone size: NA; J gene: TRBJ2-5; V gene: TRBV19; CDR3 protein: CASSTRTSGSETQYF; CDR3 DNA: TGTGCCAGTAGTACCAGGACTAGCGGGAGTGAGACCCAGTACTTC
D gene: NA; clone size: NA; J gene: TRBJ2-7; V gene: TRBV5-1; CDR3 protein: CASSPDREDEQYF; CDR3 DNA: TGCGCCAGCAGCCCCGACAGGGAGGACGAGCAGTACTTC
D gene: TRBD1; clone size: NA; J gene: TRBJ2-7; V gene: TRBV27; CDR3 protein: CASSLTGQGYEQYF; CDR3 DNA: TGTGCCAGCAGTTTAACGGGACAGGGTTACGAGCAGTACTTC
D gene: TRBD1; clone size: NA; J gene: TRBJ1-2; V gene: TRBV19; CDR3 protein: CASRPDRPGDGYTF; CDR3 DNA: TGTGCCAGTAGACCGGACAGGCCGGGCGATGGCTACACCTTC
D gene: TRBD2; clone size: NA; J gene: TRBJ2-7; V gene: TRBV6-5; CDR3 protein: CASSKGLAGSYEQYF; CDR3 DNA: TGTGCCAGCAGCAAGGGACTAGCGGGGTCCTACGAGCAGTACTTC
D gene: TRBD1; clone size: NA; J gene: TRBJ1-6; V gene: TRBV28; CDR3 protein: CASSRPPDRTGNSPLHF; CDR3 DNA: TGTGCCAGCAGTAGACCTCCGGACAGGACGGGCAATTCACCCCTCCACTTT
D gene: NA; clone size: NA; J gene: TRBJ1-5; V gene: TRBV6-5; CDR3 protein: CASSRNRNQPQHF; CDR3 DNA: TGTGCCAGCAGTCGAAACCGCAATCAGCCCCAGCATTTT
D gene: NA; clone size: NA; J gene: TRBJ2-1; V gene: TRBV28; CDR3 protein: CASSLDHNEQFF; CDR3 DNA: TGTGCCAGCAGTTTAGACCACAATGAGCAGTTCTTC
D gene: NA; clone size: NA; J gene: TRBJ2-7; V gene: TRBV7-9; CDR3 protein: CASSLGASGENPYEQYF; CDR3 DNA: TGTGCCAGCAGCCTAGGGGCCTCCGGGGAAAATCCCTACGAGCAGTACTTC
D gene: TRBD1; clone size: NA; J gene: TRBJ1-6; V gene: TRBV7-8; CDR3 protein: CASSSYRGSNSPLHF; CDR3 DNA: TGTGCCAGCAGCTCATACAGGGGTAGTAATTCACCCCTCCACTTT
D gene: TRBD2; clone size: NA; J gene: TRBJ2-1; V gene: TRBV5-1; CDR3 protein: CASSRLAGDLAGYNEQFF; CDR3 DNA: TGCGCCAGCAGCAGATTGGCGGGGGACCTAGCGGGATACAATGAGCAGTTCTTC
D gene: NA; clone size: NA; J gene: TRBJ2-7; V gene: TRBV28; CDR3 protein: CASSLRISSYEQYF; CDR3 DNA: TGTGCCAGCAGCCTCCGAATAAGCTCCTACGAGCAGTACTTC
D gene: TRBD1; clone size: NA; J gene: TRBJ1-1; V gene: TRBV30; CDR3 protein: CAWSPPDRGRDTEAFF; CDR3 DNA: TGTGCCTGGAGTCCTCCGGACAGGGGGCGGGACACTGAAGCTTTCTTT
D gene: TRBD1; clone size: once; J gene: TRBJ2-2; V gene: TRBV29-1; CDR3 protein: CSVMDRGRDDRTGELFF; CDR3 DNA: TGCAGCGTTATGGACAGGGGTAGGGATGATCGAACCGGGGAGCTGTTTTTT
D gene: TRBD1; clone size: NA; J gene: TRBJ1-1; V gene: TRBV27; CDR3 protein: CASKHKGAAAMNTEAFF; CDR3 DNA: TGTGCCAGCAAGCATAAGGGGGCTGCGGCTATGAACACTGAAGCTTTCTTT
D gene: NA; clone size: NA; J gene: TRBJ2-7; V gene: TRBV9; CDR3 protein: CASSVESAPSYEQYF; CDR3 DNA: TGTGCCAGCAGCGTAGAAAGTGCGCCGTCCTACGAGCAGTACTTC
D gene: NA; clone size: NA; J gene: TRBJ1-3; V gene: TRBV19; CDR3 protein: CASQQGPGAGNTIYF; CDR3 DNA: TGTGCCAGCCAACAGGGCCCAGGGGCTGGAAACACCATATATTTT
D gene: TRBD1; clone size: NA; J gene: TRBJ1-1; V gene: TRBV30; CDR3 protein: CAWSVRTGVPTEAFF; CDR3 DNA: TGTGCCTGGAGTGTCCGGACAGGGGTTCCCACTGAAGCTTTCTTT
D gene: TRBD1; clone size: NA; J gene: TRBJ1-1; V gene: TRBV10-3; CDR3 protein: CAISERDRGRGNTEAFF; CDR3 DNA: TGTGCCATCAGTGAACGGGACAGGGGGCGGGGGAACACTGAAGCTTTCTTT
D gene: TRBD1; clone size: NA; J gene: TRBJ2-7; V gene: TRBV5-3; CDR3 protein: CARSSTGESYEQYF; CDR3 DNA: TGTGCCAGAAGCTCGACAGGGGAGTCCTACGAGCAGTACTTC
D gene: TRBD2; clone size: few; J gene: TRBJ2-5; V gene: TRBV2; CDR3 protein: CASGTSGLETQYF; CDR3 DNA: TGTGCCAGCGGGACTAGCGGGTTGGAGACCCAGTACTTC
D gene: NA; clone size: NA; J gene: TRBJ2-2; V gene: TRBV3-1/TRBV3-2; CDR3 protein: CASSQANTGELFF; CDR3 DNA: TGTGCCAGCAGCCAAGCGAACACCGGGGAGCTGTTTTTT